This T cell receptor (beta chain) was recovered during a study of blood T cell repertoires in COVID-19. Study summary: The cDNA or gDNA used as material had been derived from T cells, B-cell-depleted T cells, or PBMCs.

In this sample, this clone turned up once. Per germline, CDR1 LGHDT and CDR2 YNNKEL (reference sequence). The CDR3 is made up of 13 amino acids. Trimming left V 3 bases short and J 6 bases short, with 9 bases between. Per the original data handling: From reference gene primer amplification, estimates of nucleated cell counts were derived. Repertoires were generated with immunoSEQ multiplex PCR, while TCRdb's copy carries only in-frame clones and drops some. V, J and clone size are those of that table, while D and trimming were read from the DNA. The sample contains about 160,000 clones, about 86% of which appear only once.

This sequence originates from a man between 70 and 80 years old with acute or convalescent COVID-19. Sequenced input: peripheral blood. V usage is TRBV3-1 (or the pseudogene TRBV3-2) and J usage is TRBJ2-1; TRBD2 is a possible D gene (6 bases). The CDR3 coding sequence is TGTGCCAGCAGCCAGGGGACTGTCAATGAGCAGTTCTTC. Encoded protein: CASSQGTVNEQFF.